The present TCR beta chain was sequenced within a study of Graves' ophthalmopathy and Graves' hyperthyroidism listed by TCRdb under 2018. Looking at the study overall: Hyperthyroidism was defined as stable when no progression to ophthalmopathy occurred within 18 months of follow-up. TCR beta repertoire signatures were used to distinguish Graves' ophthalmopathy from Graves' hyperthyroidism and to predict progression to ophthalmopathy. In total, 135 blood samples were TCR-sequenced: 43 ophthalmopathy, approximately 80 hyperthyroidism and roughly 17 hyperthyroidism-to-ophthalmopathy patients. To explore V-J signatures that separate ophthalmopathy from hyperthyroidism, a discovery set of about a hundred patients was enrolled, consisting of more than 40 with ophthalmopathy and about 60 with stable hyperthyroidism. An independent validation cohort comprised around 19 hyperthyroidism patients and roughly 15 patients who later progressed from hyperthyroidism to ophthalmopathy. In roughly 6 hyperthyroidism patients, the T-cell repertoire of thyroid tissue was compared with the T-cell repertoire of blood. Following sample collection, hyperthyroidism patients were given methimazole at a starting dose of 30 mg daily, and ophthalmopathy patients were given high-dose intravenous methylprednisolone.

The hyperthyroidism patients were 18 to 65 years old and newly diagnosed, with a disease duration of less than 2 months. Anyone with other autoimmune diseases, uncontrolled infections, pregnancy or lactation was excluded from the study. Clinical symptoms, serum thyroxine, TRAb, thyroid ultrasound and orbital computed tomography formed the basis of the diagnosis. Total RNA was extracted with Trizol reagent and quality-checked on an Agilent 2100 Bioanalyzer. The germline V gene gives CDR1 as SNHLY and CDR2 as FYNNEI. From its cysteine to its phenylalanine, the CDR3 spans 14 amino acids. The kept DNA is CDR3 alone, 42 bases in frame from the first base. At the junction V is shortened by 7 bases and J by 5 bases, with 17 bases in between. A remark on this clonotype: There is no known antigen for this receptor. Within one base of it there is no much larger clone, and no base qualities were kept.

The study at large found these results: No statistical method was used to set the sample size in advance, and the investigators knew which group each participant was assigned to. Most expanded thyroid clonotypes with a frequency above 0.001 also appeared in blood, which suggests that blood repertoires may reflect the immune response in the thyroid. In validation, the model predicted ophthalmopathy progression with over 60% sensitivity and around 72% specificity; approximately 12 predicted patients were CT-confirmed with GO in a median of approximately six months. In cross-validation, the 13-signature model distinguished ophthalmopathy from stable hyperthyroidism with roughly 90% sensitivity and roughly 81% specificity, and in the test set the corresponding values were approximately 80% and 68%.

For repertoire sequencing, the TCR beta CDR3 regions were amplified from RNA transcripts. HTBI primers and the Qiagen OneStep RT-PCR kit were used in a first-round RT-PCR, which was followed by a second-round multiplex PCR, size selection and purification. The libraries underwent paired-end sequencing with 100 bp reads on an Illumina HiSeq2000. The authors processed their data as follows. SOAPnuke was used to process the reads, removing any read that contained adapters or uncalled bases, had a mean Phred below 15, or lacked an exact match to the constant primer or identifier. High-quality paired reads were merged with COPE v1.2.5. Each unique nucleotide sequence was treated as a clonotype, and MiTCR v1.1 was used to align the clonotypes to the IMGT TRB V, D and J references. Analysis was restricted to V-J combinations with a frequency above 0.0001, which covered roughly 99% of repertoires. For each V-J combination, a TCR clonal expansion and chaos score was defined as F50 clonal expansion divided by the chaos observed in the TCRdist matrix. Welch's t-statistics and random forest were used to reduce features to 10 to 15 V-J combinations, which were fed into a naive Bayes classifier. Thyroid-blood repertoire similarity was quantified with the Morisita-Horn index. TCRdb handled the public reads itself, with Q25 trimming in fastp and clone calling in MiXCR, and kept productive beta chains. Entries are consolidated by CDR3 protein sequence, retaining the most common genes and DNA. The V and J calls were determined by TCRdb, not by the authors. The sample data list around 1.1 million distinct CDR3 sequences, and 35% to 40% of these were observed just once. More than 9.5% of the sample is held by the ten biggest clonotypes.

The material sequenced was peripheral blood or thyroid tissue (not recorded which). The TCR sequence derives from an adult man with Graves' hyperthyroidism. The receptor chain draws on TRBV2 and TRBJ2-5; D gene: possibly TRBD1, on 6 matching bases. Here is the DNA: TGTGCCAGCACCCTTGAGGGACAAATGGAGACCCAGTACTTC. This encodes CASTLEGQMETQYF.